This entry concerns a single T cell receptor (beta chain). No antigen is known for it. At one boundary the junction diverges from the germline segment, which might be a read error. Libraries were built with the immunoSEQ multiplex PCR assay. RNA was extracted from all samples and reverse transcribed into cDNA as template for TCR sequencing. SuperScript III was used to make first-strand cDNA, primed with a 2:1 mix of oligo-dT and random hexamers. A synthetic immune receptor repertoire was used to assess amplification bias, and residual bias was removed computationally. Under the source paper's analysis protocol: Raw reads were preprocessed for error removal, and CDR3 was defined according to IMGT conventions as running from the conserved cysteine to phenylalanine. To get clonality, Shannon entropy was normalized by log2 of the number of productive unique TCRs and the result was subtracted from 1. Scalp TCRbeta sequences were cross-referenced with sorted blood CD4 and CD8 repertoires so that the CD4 or CD8 identity of scalp clones could be inferred. TCRdb took this table from immuneACCESS and kept in-frame rearrangements with V and J called. Such tables lack part of the clones; where checked against another copy, unresolved V genes explain under half of the gap, and the rest is unexplained. That table supplies the V and J calls and clone size; D and trimming were determined from the DNA. For this sample there are roughly 230,000 clones; 43% appear just once. Of the sample, around 3% is held by the ten largest clones.

The sample belongs to a study of CD8+ T cells in alopecia areata (dated by TCRdb to the late 2010s). At the level of the whole study: The treated patients, all with moderate-to-severe alopecia areata, were enrolled in an open-label pilot trial of oral tofacitinib given at 5 to 10 mg twice daily. The RNA source kit depended on sample type: the PAXgene miRNA kit for fixed scalp, the miRNeasy kit for PBMCs, and the RNeasy kit for mouse skin. To study T cell clonal expansion in alopecia areata, the researchers applied high-throughput TCRbeta sequencing to both the C3H/HeJ mouse model and human patients. The SALT score, which quantifies the percentage of affected scalp surface area, was used to measure disease severity in treated patients. TCRbeta CDR3 regions were amplified by immunoSEQ multiplex PCR using 35 Vbeta forward and 13 Jbeta reverse primers. Scalp clonality was compared among normal scalp (n=4), patchy alopecia areata scalp (n=8), and alopecia totalis/universalis scalp (n=8). Patients on tofacitinib were biopsied at baseline and after 4 and 24 weeks of treatment, and several of the patients also had a later scalp biopsy. Human TCRbeta sequencing covered scalp tissue and sorted CD4+ and CD8+ peripheral blood T cells from patchy and totalis/universalis alopecia areata patients and healthy controls. Tofacitinib was given for 6 to 18 months, followed by 6 months of follow-up off drug to assess delayed response and recurrence. Broad study findings and their caveats: During tofacitinib treatment, many expanded lesional clones remained in scalp and blood, and this persistence may partly explain relapse after treatment is stopped. TCR sequences shared between patients were less clear than in mice, possibly partly because of HLA diversity in the patient population. Compared with normal scalp, lesional scalp, particularly in alopecia totalis/universalis, had higher clonality and more expanded CD8+ clones, which suggests antigenic drive. Resident alphabeta T cells in normal human skin are also sequenced, complicating scalp TCR repertoire analysis, unlike mouse skin dominated by gammadelta T cells. With tofacitinib, both scalp clonality and the number of expanded CD8+ clones among the top 100 scalp clones went down significantly. Because the treated cohort was small and had just a single nonresponder, larger studies are needed to establish links between baseline CD8+ expansion and response.

According to the germline V gene, CDR1 reads LGHNA and CDR2 reads YSLEER. From its cysteine to its phenylalanine, the CDR3 spans 15 amino acids. The only DNA kept is the CDR3, 45 bases in frame from the first base. The treatment or condition tag for this specimen amounts to: oral pan-JAK inhibitor, 5-10 mg twice daily. From alopecia areata patients, peripheral blood was collected along with lesional scalp punch biopsies. PBMCs were separated by density centrifugation and stained for CD3, CD4 and CD8, after which CD4+ and CD8+ T cells were sorted on a FACSAria. The TCR comes from a human donor with alopecia areata. This receptor chain uses TRBV4-3 and TRBJ2-4; the central 12 bases match TRBD2. This specimen was CD4+ T cells sorted from blood, taken at approximately week 37, from a patient treated with tofacitinib. This receptor has the CDR3 CASSQVRLAGGPQDF. The sequenced DNA: TGCGCCAGCAGCCAAGTGAGGCTAGCGGGAGGGCCTCAAGACTTC.